These 16 T cell receptor beta chains were sequenced from one sample in a study of Ad26.COV2.S vaccination and SARS-CoV-2 variants. The repertoire was sequenced with immunoSEQ multiplex PCR; TCRdb's copy has only in-frame clones and lacks some. This table has under 550,000 clones, 70% to 90% appearing once. Treatment here: some 19 received Ad26.COV2.S at low or high dose, single or two shots; roughly five received placebo; per-sample allocation not given. Following the first vaccine or placebo injection, samples were taken on day 63. The specimen was peripheral blood, collected in a trial of Ad26.COV2.S vaccine versus placebo. The source of these receptors is a person between 18 and 59 years old who received the Ad26.COV2.S COVID-19 vaccine or a placebo.

The chain recombines TRBV9 with TRBJ1-2; no firm D call. CDR1 and CDR2 (germline): SGDLS, YYNGEE. The V gene lost 0 bases and the J gene lost 5 bases, with 11 bases spanning the gap. The CDR3 runs to 14 residues. The CDR3 loop reads CASSVGLPGYGYTF. The CDR3 region has the DNA TGTGCCAGCAGCGTAGGACTCCCTGGGTATGGCTACACCTTC. The variable domain in full, completed from reference TRBV9 and TRBJ1-2, reads DSGVTQTPKHLITATGQRVTLRCSPRSGDLSVYWYQQSLDQGLQFLIQYYNGEERAKGNILERFSAQQFPDLHSELNLSSLELGDSALYFCASSVGLPGYGYTFGSGTRLTVV.

The CDR3 spells CAWSHRVTSPLHF. CDR3 nucleotides: TGTGCCTGGAGCCACAGGGTTACTTCACCCCTCCACTTT. The gene calls are TRBV30 and TRBJ1-6; a possible D gene is TRBD1 (6 bases). The CDR3 has 13 residues. The germline CDR1 and CDR2 sequences are GTSNPN and SVGIG (reference sequence). V lost 3 bases, J lost 9 bases, and 12 bases lay in between.

The rearrangement joins TRBV29-1 to TRBJ2-4; 7 nucleotides line up with TRBD1. This CDR3 is 14 amino acids long. CDR1 is SQVTM and CDR2 is ANQGSEA in the germline V gene. V was pared by 3 bases and J by 4 bases, with 6 bases of the junction left unmatched. CDR3 region: CSVDVQGTKNIQYF. CDR3 DNA: TGCAGCGTTGACGTACAGGGGACAAAAAACATTCAGTACTTC.

The chain joins TRBV5-4 to TRBJ1-1; D is perhaps TRBD1 (5 bases). The CDR3 has 15 residues. Germline assignment: CDR1 SGHNT and CDR2 YYREEE (reference sequence). V was clipped by 3 bases and J by 4 bases, with 16 bases between them. CDR3 protein: CASSSAGALGTEAFF. The CDR3 DNA reads as TGTGCCAGCAGCTCCGCCGGGGCTCTGGGCACTGAAGCTTTCTTT.

The gene calls are TRBV19 and TRBJ1-1; unclear D gene. The length of the CDR3 is 11 residues. Looked up from germline, CDR1 is LNHDA and CDR2 is SQIVND (reference sequence). The V end lost 7 bases, the J end lost 11 bases, and 14 bases lay between the germline ends. CDR3 loop: CASIFGSEAFF. CDR3 coding DNA: TGTGCCAGTATTTTCGGCTCGGAGGCTTTCTTT.

This chain links TRBV28 with TRBJ1-5; TRBD1 matches at 10 bases. CDR3 length: 17 residues. Germline V gene lookup returns CDR1 MDHEN and CDR2 SYDVKM. V lost 2 bases, J lost 6 bases, and 10 bases stayed unmatched. CDR3: CASSLGRQGAQGQPQHF. The CDR3 DNA sequence: TGTGCCAGCAGTTTAGGGAGACAGGGGGCGCAGGGTCAGCCCCAGCATTTT.

This chain connects TRBV19 to TRBJ2-7; D possibly matches TRBD1 or TRBD2 (5 bases each). The CDR3 has 15 residues. Per the germline V gene, CDR1 is LNHDA and CDR2 is SQIVND (reference sequence). Deletions cut 6 bases from V and 5 bases from J, with 20 bases between. The CDR3 is CASSDRDGGRDEQYF. The CDR3 nucleotides read TGTGCCAGTAGCGACCGGGACGGCGGGCGGGACGAGCAGTACTTC.

The CDR3 here is CASSQGTGLGGYTF. As DNA, the CDR3 is TGTGCCAGCAGCCAGGGGACAGGGTTGGGAGGCTACACCTTC. This sequence joins TRBV3-1 (or the pseudogene TRBV3-2) and TRBJ1-2, with TRBD1 matching 9 bases. CDR3 length: 14 residues. J gave up 8 bases and V 3 bases, and 7 bases lay outside the gene matches. Germline V gene sequence: CDR1 LGHDT, CDR2 YNNKEL (reference sequence).

The J gene is TRBJ2-3, the V gene TRBV19, with D possibly TRBD2 on 7 matching bases. The V gene lost 6 bases and the J gene lost 4 bases, with 17 bases spanning the gap. In germline, CDR1 is LNHDA, CDR2 SQIVND (reference sequence). The CDR3 covers 15 residues. The CDR3 loop reads CASRGGGLFPDTQYF. In nucleotides, the CDR3 is TGTGCCAGTAGGGGAGGGGGACTGTTCCCAGATACGCAGTATTTT.

The chain uses TRBV30 and TRBJ1-5; D uncertain. Trimming shortened V by 0 bases and J by 5 bases, and 8 bases separated the two germline ends. Looked up from germline, CDR1 is GTSNPN and CDR2 is SVGIG (reference sequence). The CDR3 is 13 amino acids. The CDR3, as DNA: TGTGCCTGGAGTGTACATTCGTATCAGCCCCAGCATTTT. Amino acids: CAWSVHSYQPQHF.

The V call is TRBV6-2 or TRBV6-3, the J call TRBJ2-3; unclear D gene. Trimming shortened V by 4 bases and J by 3 bases, and 8 bases separated the two germline ends. This CDR3 region has 13 residues. Looked up from germline, CDR1 is MNHEY and CDR2 is SVGEGT. The CDR3 DNA follows: TGTGCCAGCAGTTTGACGATTACAGATACGCAGTATTTT. This encodes CASSLTITDTQYF.

The V call is TRBV4-2, the J call TRBJ1-4; no clear D gene. In germline, CDR1 is LGHNA, CDR2 YNFKEQ. This CDR3 has 16 residues. V gave up 0 bases and J gave up 8 bases, with 16 bases separating them. CDR3 DNA sequence: TGTGCCAGCAGCCAAGAGCTGCTCGACGGACTCGAAAAACTGTTTTTT. Its protein is CASSQELLDGLEKLFF.

This clone has only one observation. V gene TRBV10-3 combines with J gene TRBJ1-6, with no clear D. The CDR3 contains 13 residues. V was trimmed by 10 bases and J by 3 bases, leaving 10 bases between them. CDR1 and CDR2 (germline): ENHRY, SYGVKD. The CDR3 DNA sequence: TGTGCCACACGTGACGGCTATAATTCACCCCTCCACTTT. Translating it yields CATRDGYNSPLHF.

This chain connects TRBV19 to TRBJ2-5; D is uncertain. In germline, CDR1 is LNHDA, CDR2 SQIVND (reference sequence). The CDR3 runs to 14 residues. Trimming left V 4 bases short and J 3 bases short, with 12 bases between. CDR3 loop: CASSRTRWEETQYF. DNA of the CDR3: TGTGCCAGTAGTAGGACCCGTTGGGAAGAGACCCAGTACTTC.

The chain uses TRBV3-1 (or the pseudogene TRBV3-2) and TRBJ1-1; no definite D call. The CDR3 is made up of 12 amino acids. CDR1 LGHDT and CDR2 YNNKEL come from the germline V gene (reference sequence). The germline V and J ends were trimmed by 3 bases and 7 bases, with 9 bases remaining between them. CDR3: CASSHDTSEAFF. CDR3 in DNA: TGTGCCAGCAGCCACGATACTAGTGAAGCTTTCTTT.

The rearrangement links TRBV9 to TRBJ1-1, with D hard to call. Germline values: CDR1 SGDLS, CDR2 YYNGEE. The CDR3 sequence is 13 residues long. Deletions cut 3 bases from V and 5 bases from J, with 11 bases between. The CDR3 spells CASSAQRWTEAFF. CDR3 in DNA: TGTGCCAGCAGCGCACAAAGGTGGACTGAAGCTTTCTTT.